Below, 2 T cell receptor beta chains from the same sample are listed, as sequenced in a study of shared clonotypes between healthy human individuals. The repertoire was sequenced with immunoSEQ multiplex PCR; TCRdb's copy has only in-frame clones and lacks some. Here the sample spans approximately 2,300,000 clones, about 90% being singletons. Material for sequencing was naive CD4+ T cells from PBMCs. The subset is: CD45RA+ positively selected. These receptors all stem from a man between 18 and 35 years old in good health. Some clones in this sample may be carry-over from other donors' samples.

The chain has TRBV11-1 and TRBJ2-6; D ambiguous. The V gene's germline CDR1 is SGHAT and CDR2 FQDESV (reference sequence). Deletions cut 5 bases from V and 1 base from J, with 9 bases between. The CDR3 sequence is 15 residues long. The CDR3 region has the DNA TGTGCCAGCAGCCCCACGCTTTCTGGGGCCAACGTCCTGACTTTC. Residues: CASSPTLSGANVLTF.

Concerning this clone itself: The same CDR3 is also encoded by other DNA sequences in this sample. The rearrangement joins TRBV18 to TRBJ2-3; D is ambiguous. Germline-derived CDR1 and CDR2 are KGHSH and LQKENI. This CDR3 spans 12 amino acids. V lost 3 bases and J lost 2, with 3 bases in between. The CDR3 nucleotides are TGTGCCAGCTCACCGTTCACAGATACGCAGTATTTT. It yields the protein CASSPFTDTQYF.